The present T cell receptor beta chain was sequenced within a study of identical twins. Unique molecular identifiers were present on the cDNA, which also gained a universal primer site by template switching. One entry per CDR3 protein results from TCRdb running MiXCR on the 5' RACE reads. This table has some 660,000 distinct CDR3 sequences, approximately 9% appearing once. Regarding this clonotype: No antigen is known for it.

Findings and limits, study-wide: Sequences that were beta out-of-frame showed weaker excess twin sharing. Potential partial confounding of zero-insertion analyses by invariant MAIT and iNKT cells was noted.

CDR3 length: 13 amino acids. Looked up from germline, CDR1 is SGHTA and CDR2 is FQGNSA. With 1 base removed from V and 5 bases from J, the gap between germline ends came to 8 bases. Separately, the same data were catalogued under a study of yellow fever vaccine responses in identical twins.

V gene TRBV7-2 combines with J gene TRBJ2-5; D unresolved. Sequencing was performed on PBMCs. This receptor was taken from a woman between 18 and 29 years old in good health. The CDR3 region has the DNA TGTGCCAGCAGCTTAGGAAGGTGGGAGACCCAGTACTTC. Its translation: CASSLGRWETQYF.